What follows are 19 T cell receptor beta chains derived from one specimen sequenced in a study of CD8 T cells in ankylosing spondylitis. Each CDR3 protein is one row after TCRdb ran MiXCR on the 5' RACE reads. Among a few hundred thousand distinct CDR3 sequences listed, 10% were seen once. Sequences were obtained from blood, either unsorted or a sorted T cell fraction (not recorded which). The receptors were sampled from a male donor with ankylosing spondylitis or in good health (not recorded which).

This clonotype was observed many times. This sequence joins TRBV7-3 and TRBJ1-1; D remains ambiguous. This CDR3 has 13 amino acids. Germline-derived CDR1 and CDR2 are SGHTA and FQGTGA. V dropped 2 bases and J dropped 1 base, with 5 bases sitting between them. In DNA form, the CDR3 reads TGTGCCAGCAGCTTACAGCGGAACACTGAAGCTTTCTTT. It translates to CASSLQRNTEAFF.

This clonotype has a count of ten or more. The gene calls are TRBV5-1 and TRBJ2-6; TRBD1 aligns across 8 bases. Germline CDR1 is SGHRS and CDR2 is YFSETQ. This CDR3 contains 18 residues. Trimming took 1 base from V and 0 from J; bases not matched to a gene: 6. The CDR3 sequence is CASSLRGQAISGANVLTF. The CDR3 DNA reads TGCGCCAGCAGCTTGAGGGGACAGGCCATCTCTGGGGCCAACGTCCTGACTTTC.

The chain uses TRBV5-1 and TRBJ1-6, with 10 bases matching TRBD1. J lost 8 bases, V lost 6 bases, and 11 bases had no gene match. This CDR3 spans 16 amino acids. Germline-derived CDR1 and CDR2 are SGHRS and YFSETQ. The CDR3 region is CASKTTRQGADSPLHF. DNA for the CDR3: TGCGCCAGCAAGACTACTAGACAGGGGGCCGATTCACCCCTCCACTTT.

Ten or more counts support this clonotype. The rearrangement links TRBV5-1 to TRBJ1-1, with D uncertain. The CDR3 runs to 17 residues. Deletions cut 1 base from V and 1 base from J, with 17 bases between. CDR1 is SGHRS and CDR2 is YFSETQ in the germline V gene. The CDR3 is CASSLLSHPGGNTEAFF. In DNA form, the CDR3 reads TGCGCCAGCAGCTTGTTATCACACCCAGGAGGGAACACTGAAGCTTTCTTT.

This clonotype was counted between two and nine times. At one of its ends the junction is not consistent with the germline gene, which may arise from a read error. The chain combines TRBV7-7 with TRBJ2-2; TRBD2 matches 9 bases. The CDR3 contains 17 residues. Germline loops: CDR1 SSHAT, CDR2 FNYEAQ (reference sequence). CDR3 DNA sequence: TGTGCTAGCAGCTTAGAATGGTGCGGAAGCGGGGGGTTGGAGCTGTTTTTT. Translated: CASSLEWCGSGGLELFF. The entire variable domain, with the rest obtained from reference TRBV7-7 and TRBJ2-2, is as follows: GAGVSQSPRYKVTKRGQDVTLRCDPISSHATLYWYQQALGQGPEFLTYFNYEAQPDKSGLPSDRFSAERPEGSISTLTIQRTEQRDSAMYRCASSLEWCGSGGLELFFGEGSRLTVL.

This clonotype was counted many times. The CDR3 protein is CASSSGLVNNEQFF. The CDR3 nucleotides read TGTGCCAGCAGTTCGGGACTAGTTAACAATGAGCAGTTCTTC. V is TRBV12-3 or TRBV12-4 and J is TRBJ2-1; 8 nucleotides align to TRBD2. The J segment lost 5 bases and the V segment lost 4 bases, leaving 4 bases of the junction unmatched. This CDR3 is built from 14 residues.

This clonotype has a handful of counts. This chain uses TRBV30 with TRBJ2-5; D gene uncertain. CDR1 is GTSNPN and CDR2 is SVGIG in the germline V gene (reference sequence). V was clipped by 0 bases and J by 3 bases, with 11 bases between them. This CDR3 has 14 residues. The CDR3 region has the DNA TGTGCCTGGAGTGTGTCGGTCCTGAAAGAGACCCAGTACTTC. This gives the protein CAWSVSVLKETQYF.

This chain joins TRBV28 and TRBJ2-2, with TRBD2 matching 14 bases. CDR1 and CDR2 (germline): MDHEN, SYDVKM. CDR3 size: 15 residues. The J segment lost 7 bases and the V segment lost 6 bases, leaving 4 bases of the junction unmatched. The CDR3 DNA reads TGTGCCAGCAGACCGGGACTAGCGGGGGTCGGGGAGCTGTTTTTT. Translation: CASRPGLAGVGELFF.

This clonotype was recorded many times. The chain links TRBV7-2 to TRBJ2-2, with 9 bases identical to TRBD1. The CDR3 has 13 residues. Germline loops: CDR1 SGHTA, CDR2 FQGNSA. The V gene end was trimmed by 10 bases and the J gene end by 5 bases; junction bases not matched to a gene: 5. CDR3 DNA: TGTGCCACTCAACAGGGGGCAACCGGGGAGCTGTTTTTT. Its translation: CATQQGATGELFF. Combining the CDR3 with reference TRBV7-2 and TRBJ2-2 gives the whole variable domain GAGVSQSPSNKVTEKGKDVELRCDPISGHTALYWYRQSLGQGLEFLIYFQGNSAPDKSGLPSDRFSAERTGGSVSTLTIQRTQQEDSAVYLCATQQGATGELFFGEGSRLTVL.

The chain has TRBV30 and TRBJ1-3; tentatively, D is TRBD1 (6 bases). CDR3 size: 14 residues. The germline CDR1 and CDR2 sequences are GTSNPN and SVGIG (reference sequence). CDR3 DNA sequence: TGTGCGGGGGGGCAGGGATCGACTGGAAACACCATATATTTT. It codes for CAGGQGSTGNTIYF.

In its sample, this clonotype was seen a few times. At one of its ends the junction is not consistent with the germline gene, which may arise from a read error. J is TRBJ2-5 and V is TRBV7-7, with D perhaps being TRBD1 or TRBD2 (6 bases each). Germline V gene data show CDR1 as SSHAT and CDR2 as FNYEAQ (reference sequence). This CDR3 is built from 15 residues. The CDR3 protein is CASSPVRGVGETQYF. CDR3 nucleotides: TGTGCTAGCAGCCCCGTGAGGGGGGTTGGGGAGACCCAGTACTTC.

This clonotype occurred a few times. DNA of the CDR3: TGTGCCAGCAGCACGAATCACTCACCCCTCCACTTT. It encodes CASSTNHSPLHF. This chain links TRBV5-6 with TRBJ1-6, with D uncertain. The CDR3 loop spans 12 amino acids. Trimming left V 4 bases short and J 10 bases short, with 9 bases between. The germline gives CDR1 SGHDT, CDR2 YYEEEE.

This clonotype occurred many times. The gene calls are TRBV20-1 and TRBJ1-5; 7 bases are shared with TRBD1. With 6 bases clipped from V and 3 bases from J, the junction kept 8 bases outside the gene matches. This CDR3 has 14 amino acids. CDR1 is DFQATT and CDR2 is SNEGSKA in the germline V gene (reference sequence). In DNA form, the CDR3 reads TGCAGTGCACTACGGACAGGCTCCAATCAGCCCCAGCATTTT. Translation: CSALRTGSNQPQHF.

This clonotype came up many times. The V and J genes are TRBV5-1 and TRBJ2-5; D uncertain. The CDR3 runs 14 residues. V lost 6 bases and J 2 bases, leaving 14 bases between the germline ends. Germline V lookup: CDR1 SGHRS, CDR2 YFSETQ. CDR3 residues: CASTSDGIQETQYF. CDR3 coding DNA: TGCGCCAGCACTTCCGACGGAATTCAAGAGACCCAGTACTTC.

There are many counts of this clonotype. The V call is TRBV5-1, the J call TRBJ2-5; D gene uncertain. Germline V lookup: CDR1 SGHRS, CDR2 YFSETQ. The CDR3 runs to 13 residues. Between the trimmed V and J ends, which lost 2 bases and 2 bases, there was a span of 7 bases. The chain's CDR3 is CASSLLLQETQYF. The CDR3 coding sequence is TGCGCCAGCAGCTTACTATTGCAAGAGACCCAGTACTTC.

This clonotype was counted ten times or more. The chain employs TRBV5-5 and TRBJ2-3, with D uncertain. Trimming removed 0 bases from V and 4 bases from J, with 6 bases in between. Germline V lookup: CDR1 SGHKS, CDR2 YYEKEE (reference sequence). The CDR3 consists of 13 residues. CDR3 sequence (DNA): TGTGCCAGCAGCTTGGCCCGGCCAGATACGCAGTATTTT. Translated: CASSLARPDTQYF.

This clonotype was counted a few times. The chain combines TRBV25-1 with TRBJ2-1; 9 nucleotides match TRBD2. Germline trimming cut 6 bases from V and 8 bases from J; bases unmatched to any gene: 11. Germline V gene sequence: CDR1 MGHDK, CDR2 SYGVNS. The length of the CDR3 is 15 residues. CDR3 sequence (DNA): TGTGCCAGCAGCGCCCCCGGGACTAGCTCCCATGAGCAGTTCTTC. It encodes CASSAPGTSSHEQFF.

The rearrangement uses TRBV29-1 and TRBJ2-6; no clear D. The length of the CDR3 is 12 residues. The germline V and J ends were trimmed by 7 bases and 4 bases, with 8 bases remaining between them. Germline CDR1 and CDR2: SQVTM and ANQGSEA. CDR3 in DNA: TGCAGCGCCCTGGAGGGGGCCAACGTCCTGACTTTC. This codes for CSALEGANVLTF.

This clonotype was counted at least ten times. This sequence joins TRBV20-1 and TRBJ1-1; the D gene is possibly TRBD1 (5 bases). CDR1 is DFQATT and CDR2 is SNEGSKA in the germline V gene (reference sequence). With 1 base removed from V and 0 bases from J, the gap between germline ends came to 15 bases. This CDR3 contains 16 residues. This CDR3 is CSARVRAGIMNTEAFF. CDR3 DNA sequence: TGCAGTGCTAGAGTTCGGGCAGGGATAATGAACACTGAAGCTTTCTTT.